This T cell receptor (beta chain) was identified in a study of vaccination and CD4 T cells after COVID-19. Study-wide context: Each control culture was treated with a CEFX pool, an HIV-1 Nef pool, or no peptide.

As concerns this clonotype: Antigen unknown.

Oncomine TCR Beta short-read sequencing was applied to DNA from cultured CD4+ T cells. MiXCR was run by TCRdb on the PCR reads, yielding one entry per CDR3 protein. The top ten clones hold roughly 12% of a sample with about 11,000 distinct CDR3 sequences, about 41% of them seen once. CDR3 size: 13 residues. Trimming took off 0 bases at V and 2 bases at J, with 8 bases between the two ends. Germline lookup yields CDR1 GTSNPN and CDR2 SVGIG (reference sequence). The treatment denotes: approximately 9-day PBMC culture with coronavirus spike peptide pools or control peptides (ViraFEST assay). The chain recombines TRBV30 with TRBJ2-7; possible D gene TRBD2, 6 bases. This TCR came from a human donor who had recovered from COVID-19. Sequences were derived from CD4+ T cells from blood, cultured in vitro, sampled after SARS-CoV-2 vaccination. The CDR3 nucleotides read TGTGCCTGGAGTGTACGGGAGACCTACGAGCAGTACTTC. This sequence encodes CAWSVRETYEQYF. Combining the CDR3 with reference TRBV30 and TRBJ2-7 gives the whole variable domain SQTIHQWPATLVQPVGSPLSLECTVEGTSNPNLYWYRQAAGRGLQLLFYSVGIGQISSEVPQNLSASRPQDRQFILSSKKLLLSDSGFYLCAWSVRETYEQYFGPGTRLTVT.